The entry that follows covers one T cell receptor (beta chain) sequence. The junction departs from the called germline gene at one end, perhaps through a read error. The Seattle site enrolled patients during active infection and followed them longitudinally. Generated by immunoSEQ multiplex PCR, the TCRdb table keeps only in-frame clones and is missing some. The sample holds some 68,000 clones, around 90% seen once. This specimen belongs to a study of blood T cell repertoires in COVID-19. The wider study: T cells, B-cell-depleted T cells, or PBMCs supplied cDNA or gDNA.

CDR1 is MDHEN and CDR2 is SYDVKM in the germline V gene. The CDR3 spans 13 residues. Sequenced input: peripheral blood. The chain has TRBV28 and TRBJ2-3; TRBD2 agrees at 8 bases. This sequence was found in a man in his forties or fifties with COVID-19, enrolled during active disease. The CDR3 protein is CASSTSGTDTQYF. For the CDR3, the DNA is TGTGCCAGCAGTACTAGCGGCACGGATACGCAGTATTTT.